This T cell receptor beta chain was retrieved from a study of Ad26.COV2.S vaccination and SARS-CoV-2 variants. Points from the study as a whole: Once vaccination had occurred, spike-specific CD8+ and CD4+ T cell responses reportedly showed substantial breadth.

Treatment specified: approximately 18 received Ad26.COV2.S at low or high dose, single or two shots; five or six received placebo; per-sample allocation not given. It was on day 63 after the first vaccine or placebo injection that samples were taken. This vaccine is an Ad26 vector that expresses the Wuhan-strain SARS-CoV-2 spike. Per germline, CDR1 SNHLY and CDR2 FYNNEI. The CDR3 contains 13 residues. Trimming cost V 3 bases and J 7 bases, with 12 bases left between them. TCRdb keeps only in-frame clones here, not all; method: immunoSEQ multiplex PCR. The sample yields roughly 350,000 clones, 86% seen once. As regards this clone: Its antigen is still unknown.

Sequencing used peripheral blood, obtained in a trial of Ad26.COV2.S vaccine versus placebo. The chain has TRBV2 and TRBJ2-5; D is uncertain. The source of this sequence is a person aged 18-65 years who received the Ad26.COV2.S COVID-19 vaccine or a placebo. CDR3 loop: CASSEEGWVTQYF. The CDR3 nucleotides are TGTGCCAGCAGTGAGGAAGGTTGGGTGACCCAGTACTTC. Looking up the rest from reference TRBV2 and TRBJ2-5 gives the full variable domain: EPEVTQTPSHQVTQMGQEVILRCVPISNHLYFYWYRQILGQKVEFLVSFYNNEISEKSEIFDDQFSVERPDGSNFTLKIRSTKLEDSAMYFCASSEEGWVTQYFGPGTRLLVL.